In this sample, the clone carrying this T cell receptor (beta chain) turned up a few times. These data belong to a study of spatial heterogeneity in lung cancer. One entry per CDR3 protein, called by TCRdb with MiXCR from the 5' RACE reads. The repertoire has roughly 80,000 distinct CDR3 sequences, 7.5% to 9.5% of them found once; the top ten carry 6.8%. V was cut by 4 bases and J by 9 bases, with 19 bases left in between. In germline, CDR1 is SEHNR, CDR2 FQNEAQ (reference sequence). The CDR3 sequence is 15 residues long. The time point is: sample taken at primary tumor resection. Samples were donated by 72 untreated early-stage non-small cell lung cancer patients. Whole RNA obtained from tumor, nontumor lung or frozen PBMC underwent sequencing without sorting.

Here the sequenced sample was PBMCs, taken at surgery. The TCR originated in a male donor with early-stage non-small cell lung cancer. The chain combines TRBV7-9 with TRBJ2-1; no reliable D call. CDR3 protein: CASSYRGSPSGEQFF. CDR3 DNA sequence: TGTGCCAGCAGCTATCGCGGTTCCCCCTCGGGTGAGCAGTTCTTC.